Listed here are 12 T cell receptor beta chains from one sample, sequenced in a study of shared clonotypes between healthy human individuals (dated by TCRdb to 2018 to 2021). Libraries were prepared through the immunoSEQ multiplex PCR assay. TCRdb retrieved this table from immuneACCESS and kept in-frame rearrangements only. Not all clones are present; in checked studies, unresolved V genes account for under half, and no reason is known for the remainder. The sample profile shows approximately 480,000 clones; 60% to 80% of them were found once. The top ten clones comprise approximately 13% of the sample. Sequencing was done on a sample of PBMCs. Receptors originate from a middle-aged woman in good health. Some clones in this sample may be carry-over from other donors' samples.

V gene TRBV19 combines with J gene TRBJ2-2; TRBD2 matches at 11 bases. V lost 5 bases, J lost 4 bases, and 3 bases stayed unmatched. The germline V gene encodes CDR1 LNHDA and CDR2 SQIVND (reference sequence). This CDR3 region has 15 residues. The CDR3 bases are TGTGCCAGTAGTGGGACTAGCGGCGTCACCGGGGAGCTGTTTTTT. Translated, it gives CASSGTSGVTGELFF.

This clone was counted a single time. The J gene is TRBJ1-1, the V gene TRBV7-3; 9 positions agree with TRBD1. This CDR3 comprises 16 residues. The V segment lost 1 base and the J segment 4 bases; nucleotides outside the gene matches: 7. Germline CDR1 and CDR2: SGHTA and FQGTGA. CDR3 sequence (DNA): TGTGCCAGCAGCTTAAGCGCCGTGACAGGGGGCACTGAAGCTTTCTTT. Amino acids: CASSLSAVTGGTEAFF.

CDR3 in amino acids: CASSLSGLAFYEQYF. CDR3 nucleotides: TGTGCCAGCAGTTTATCGGGACTAGCGTTCTACGAGCAGTACTTC. The V call is TRBV6-5, the J call TRBJ2-7; 10 positions match TRBD2. Trimming cost V 4 bases and J 3 bases; bases outside gene matches: 6. Per germline, CDR1 MNHEY and CDR2 SVGAGI. The CDR3 has 15 amino acids.

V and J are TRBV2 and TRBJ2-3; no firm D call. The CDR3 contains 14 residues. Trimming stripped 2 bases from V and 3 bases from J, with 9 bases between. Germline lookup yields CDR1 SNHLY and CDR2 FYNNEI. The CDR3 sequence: CASSEWVVTDTQYF. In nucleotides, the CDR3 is TGTGCCAGCAGTGAATGGGTGGTAACAGATACGCAGTATTTT. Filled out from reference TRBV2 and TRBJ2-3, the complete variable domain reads EPEVTQTPSHQVTQMGQEVILRCVPISNHLYFYWYRQILGQKVEFLVSFYNNEISEKSEIFDDQFSVERPDGSNFTLKIRSTKLEDSAMYFCASSEWVVTDTQYFGPGTRLTVL.

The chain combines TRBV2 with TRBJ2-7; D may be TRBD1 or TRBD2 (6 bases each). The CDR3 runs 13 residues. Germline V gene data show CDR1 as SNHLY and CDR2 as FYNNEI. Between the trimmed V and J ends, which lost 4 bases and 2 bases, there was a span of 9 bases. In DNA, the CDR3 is TGTGCCAGCAGTGTTAGGGGGGCCTACGAGCAGTACTTC. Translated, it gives CASSVRGAYEQYF. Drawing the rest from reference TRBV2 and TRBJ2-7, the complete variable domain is EPEVTQTPSHQVTQMGQEVILRCVPISNHLYFYWYRQILGQKVEFLVSFYNNEISEKSEIFDDQFSVERPDGSNFTLKIRSTKLEDSAMYFCASSVRGAYEQYFGPGTRLTVT.

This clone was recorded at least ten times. The CDR3 region is CASKSTSGSGETQYF. The DNA of the CDR3 is TGTGCCAGCAAGTCGACTAGCGGGTCCGGGGAGACCCAGTACTTC. V is TRBV2 and J is TRBJ2-5, with TRBD2 matching over 10 bases. CDR1 is SNHLY and CDR2 is FYNNEI in the germline V gene. Trimming removed 7 bases from V and 5 bases from J; junction bases left unmatched: 10. This CDR3 has 15 amino acids.

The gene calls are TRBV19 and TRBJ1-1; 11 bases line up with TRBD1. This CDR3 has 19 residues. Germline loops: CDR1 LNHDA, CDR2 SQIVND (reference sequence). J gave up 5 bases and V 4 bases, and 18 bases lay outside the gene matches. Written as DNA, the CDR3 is TGTGCCAGTAGTAAGGGGTCCCGGACAGGGGGCTCTTTAGAGACTGAAGCTTTCTTT. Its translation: CASSKGSRTGGSLETEAFF.

CDR3 sequence reads: CAISGTGGQDSGANVLTF. CDR3 coding DNA: TGTGCCATCAGTGGAACAGGGGGCCAAGACTCTGGGGCCAACGTCCTGACTTTC. The chain is built from TRBV10-3 and TRBJ2-6, with 9 nucleotides matching TRBD1. The V gene's germline CDR1 is ENHRY and CDR2 SYGVKD. Germline trimming cut 4 bases from V and 0 bases from J; bases unmatched to any gene: 7. The CDR3 consists of 18 residues.

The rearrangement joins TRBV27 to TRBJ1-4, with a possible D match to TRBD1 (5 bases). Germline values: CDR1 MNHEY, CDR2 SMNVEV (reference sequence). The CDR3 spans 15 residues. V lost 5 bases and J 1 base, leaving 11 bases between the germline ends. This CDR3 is CASSPSGGTNEKLFF. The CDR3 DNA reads TGTGCCAGCAGTCCCTCGGGGGGAACTAATGAAAAACTGTTTTTT.

The CDR3 nucleotides are TGTGCCATCAGGGGCGGGAGGGCCGGAGATGAGCAGTTCTTC. Its translation is CAIRGGRAGDEQFF. The chain joins TRBV10-3 to TRBJ2-1; 9 bases agree with TRBD2. Trimming at V came to 6 bases and at J to 8 bases, leaving 8 bases not matched to a gene. The CDR3 spans 14 residues. Germline lookup yields CDR1 ENHRY and CDR2 SYGVKD.

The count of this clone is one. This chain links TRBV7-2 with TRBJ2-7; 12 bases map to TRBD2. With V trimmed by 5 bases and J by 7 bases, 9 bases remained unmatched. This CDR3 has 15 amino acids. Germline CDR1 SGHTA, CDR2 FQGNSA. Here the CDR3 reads CASSKERTSGEEQYF. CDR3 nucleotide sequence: TGTGCCAGCAGCAAAGAACGGACTAGCGGGGAGGAGCAGTACTTC.

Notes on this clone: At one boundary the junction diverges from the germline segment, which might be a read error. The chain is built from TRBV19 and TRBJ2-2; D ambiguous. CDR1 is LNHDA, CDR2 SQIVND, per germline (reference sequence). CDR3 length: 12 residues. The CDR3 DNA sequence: TGTGCCAGTAGGATAGGAGTGCGGGAGCTGTTTTTT. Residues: CASRIGVRELFF.